This T cell receptor (beta chain) was sequenced for a study of OX40 agonist ivuxolimab in advanced cancers. The protocol was immunoSEQ multiplex PCR, while the TCRdb copy is restricted to in-frame clones and leaves out a portion. The data hold under 85,000 clones, with approximately 86% observed a single time. The TCR was taken from an adult with an advanced solid tumor such as melanoma, head and neck, liver or kidney cancer. The sequenced sample was CD4+ or CD8+ T cells sorted from blood, obtained in a trial of the OX40 agonist ivuxolimab.

CDR3 loop: CASSYSGQEQETQYF. DNA for the CDR3: TGTGCCAGCAGTTACTCCGGACAGGAGCAAGAGACCCAGTACTTC. This chain connects TRBV6-5 to TRBJ2-5; 7 bases match TRBD1. This CDR3 is 15 amino acids long. CDR1 and CDR2 from the germline V gene are MNHEY and SVGAGI. V was pared by 0 bases and J by 2 bases, with 3 bases of the junction left unmatched.